Listed here are 23 T cell receptor beta chains from one sample, sequenced in a study of cytomegalovirus exposure and HLA in healthy donors. The PCR made use of 60 Vbeta and 13 Jbeta primers. Repertoires were generated with immunoSEQ multiplex PCR, while TCRdb's copy carries only in-frame clones and drops some. The sample lists 60,000 to 75,000 clones, 65% to 80% occurring once. The specimen sequenced was PBMCs. The receptors derive from a woman younger than 45 in good health and CMV-seronegative.

The J gene is TRBJ1-2, the V gene TRBV19; maybe TRBD1 (5 bases). Germline CDR1 reads LNHDA; CDR2 reads SQIVND (reference sequence). V was cut by 0 bases and J by 4 bases, with 9 bases left in between. This CDR3 has 14 amino acids. The CDR3 region has the DNA TGTGCCAGTAGTATAGATTCCGACAGCTATGGCTACACCTTC. Protein product: CASSIDSDSYGYTF. The variable domain in full, with the rest retrieved from reference TRBV19 and TRBJ1-2, is DGGITQSPKYLFRKEGQNVTLSCEQNLNHDAMYWYRQDPGQGLRLIYYSQIVNDFQKGDIAEGYSVSREKKESFPLTVTSAQKNPTAFYLCASSIDSDSYGYTFGSGTRLTVV.

The chain is built from TRBV6-5 and TRBJ1-5, with a tentative D call TRBD1 (5 bases). This CDR3 spans 15 amino acids. V was clipped by 10 bases and J by 2 bases, with 18 bases between them. The germline V gene encodes CDR1 MNHEY and CDR2 SVGAGI. The CDR3 protein is CATHITGGGNQPQHF. CDR3 nucleotide sequence: TGTGCCACCCATATTACAGGAGGGGGCAATCAGCCCCAGCATTTT.

The count of this clone is one. The V and J genes are TRBV5-5 and TRBJ1-2; 9 bases fit TRBD1. This CDR3 has 15 amino acids. Germline values: CDR1 SGHKS, CDR2 YYEKEE (reference sequence). V was pared by 3 bases and J by 7 bases, with 10 bases of the junction left unmatched. CDR3 in DNA: TGTGCCAGCAGCTCGTCTACAGGGGGCTGGGTTGGCTACACCTTC. Translated: CASSSSTGGWVGYTF.

The V and J genes are TRBV2 and TRBJ1-1; 7 bases are shared with TRBD1. Looked up from germline, CDR1 is SNHLY and CDR2 is FYNNEI. V gave up 4 bases and J gave up 0 bases; unmatched junction bases: 8. The CDR3 sequence is 16 residues long. For the CDR3, the DNA is TGTGCCAGCAGTGCTTATACAGGGGAAATGAACACTGAAGCTTTCTTT. Translating it yields CASSAYTGEMNTEAFF.

This rearrangement joins TRBV7-2 to TRBJ2-3; 9 nucleotides align to TRBD2. The germline V gene has CDR1 SGHTA and CDR2 FQGNSA. This CDR3 region has 17 residues. The V segment lost 5 bases and the J segment 3 bases; nucleotides outside the gene matches: 12. CDR3 protein: CASSHPSAGGGTDTQYF. The DNA of the CDR3 is TGTGCCAGCAGCCATCCCTCGGCGGGAGGGGGAACAGATACGCAGTATTTT.

The rearrangement uses TRBV23-1 and TRBJ2-7, with TRBD2 as a possible D gene (5 bases). TRBV23-1 qualifies as an ORF whose function is uncertain. This CDR3 region has 16 residues. CDR3 in amino acids: CASSQFGCGPIYEQYV. The CDR3, as DNA: TGCGCCAGCAGCCAATTCGGCTGCGGGCCGATCTACGAGCAGTACGTC.

The rearrangement joins TRBV9 to TRBJ1-3; D unclear. The CDR3 sequence is 14 residues long. Trimming cost V 2 bases and J 2 bases, with 8 bases left between them. Germline V gene lookup returns CDR1 SGDLS and CDR2 YYNGEE. The CDR3 protein is CASSVDGAGNTIYF. The DNA of the CDR3 is TGTGCCAGCAGCGTTGACGGGGCTGGAAACACCATATATTTT. Full variable domain (outside the CDR3, taken from reference TRBV9 and TRBJ1-3): DSGVTQTPKHLITATGQRVTLRCSPRSGDLSVYWYQQSLDQGLQFLIQYYNGEERAKGNILERFSAQQFPDLHSELNLSSLELGDSALYFCASSVDGAGNTIYFGEGSWLTVV.

This chain connects TRBV15 to TRBJ1-4, with D perhaps TRBD1 (6 bases). Germline V gives CDR1 LNHNV, CDR2 YYDKDF (reference sequence). The V and J ends lost 8 bases and 0 bases respectively, with 19 bases between them. The CDR3 has 17 residues. CDR3 DNA: TGTGCCACCGGTTCCGGGACAACGGACGCAACTAATGAAAAACTGTTTTTT. It codes for CATGSGTTDATNEKLFF.

Remarks on this clone: The junction departs from the called germline gene at one end, perhaps through a read error. This sequence joins TRBV7-7 and TRBJ2-5; TRBD2 aligns across 8 bases. This CDR3 spans 15 amino acids. Germline V gene lookup returns CDR1 SSHAT and CDR2 FNYEAQ (reference sequence). CDR3 residues: CASSSASGFQGTQYF. The DNA of the CDR3 is TGTGCTAGCAGTTCGGCTAGCGGGTTCCAGGGGACCCAGTACTTC.

V and J are TRBV19 and TRBJ2-3; 13 bases align to TRBD2. V lost 4 bases and J lost 4; bases outside the gene matches: 2. The CDR3 runs to 15 residues. Per the germline V gene, CDR1 is LNHDA and CDR2 is SQIVND (reference sequence). CDR3 protein: CASSTTSGRADTQYF. In nucleotides, the CDR3 is TGTGCCAGTAGTACAACTAGCGGGAGGGCAGATACGCAGTATTTT.

This sequence joins TRBV5-1 and TRBJ1-2, with 12 bases fitting TRBD1. The CDR3 sequence is 14 residues long. CDR1 and CDR2 (germline): SGHRS, YFSETQ. The trim removed 4 bases at V and 7 bases at J, leaving 5 bases unmatched. As DNA, the CDR3 is TGCGCCAGCAGCGTGGGACAGGGGGCGGCTGGCTACACCTTC. This sequence encodes CASSVGQGAAGYTF.

V usage is TRBV9 and J usage is TRBJ2-3; 11 bases align to TRBD1. CDR1 is SGDLS and CDR2 is YYNGEE in the germline V gene. CDR3 length: 17 residues. V dropped 3 bases and J dropped 5; count of bases not matched to a gene: 11. The chain's CDR3 is CASSASTGTGGKDTQYF. The CDR3 bases are TGTGCCAGCAGCGCGAGCACCGGGACAGGGGGTAAAGATACGCAGTATTTT.

The chain joins TRBV4-3 to TRBJ1-2; 7 bases are shared with TRBD1. Trimming removed 3 bases from V and 7 bases from J; junction bases left unmatched: 11. The CDR3 totals 15 residues. Germline V gene data show CDR1 as LGHNA and CDR2 as YSLEER. The CDR3 DNA sequence: TGCGCCAGCAGCCACGGGACAGCGGGCAGTCGTGGCTACACCTTC. Translation: CASSHGTAGSRGYTF.

The V call is TRBV6-1, the J call TRBJ2-7, with 10 bases that match TRBD2. CDR1 and CDR2 (germline): MNHNS, SASEGT. This CDR3 has 15 amino acids. For the CDR3, the DNA is TGTGTTTCGAAGCGGGGGGGCCCTAGGGAGAACGAGCAGTACGTC. The encoded protein is CVSKRGGPRENEQYV.

The rearrangement links TRBV7-7 to TRBJ2-5; 8 nucleotides line up with TRBD1. The V and J ends lost 5 bases and 4 bases, in that order; junction bases with no gene match: 3. The CDR3 runs to 13 residues. Germline values: CDR1 SSHAT, CDR2 FNYEAQ (reference sequence). CDR3 nucleotides: TGTGCCAGCAGCAAAGACAGGGGAGAGACCCAGTACTTC. It yields the protein CASSKDRGETQYF.

This chain joins TRBV19 and TRBJ1-1, with 7 nucleotides matching TRBD1. V gave up 2 bases and J gave up 11 bases; unmatched junction bases: 11. CDR1 is LNHDA, CDR2 SQIVND, per germline (reference sequence). This CDR3 is 14 amino acids long. The CDR3 protein is CASSIPRDSMKAFF. The CDR3 DNA reads as TGTGCCAGTAGTATACCCCGGGACAGCATGAAGGCTTTCTTT.

This clone was counted only a few times. The chain joins TRBV6-5 to TRBJ1-3, with a tentative D call TRBD1 (6 bases). Germline CDR1 and CDR2: MNHEY and SVGAGI. Trimming pared 6 bases from V and 3 bases from J, leaving 15 bases between. This CDR3 spans 15 amino acids. The CDR3 bases are TGTGCCAGCAGAACAGGGTCCGGTAATGGAAACACCATATATTTT. It is translated as CASRTGSGNGNTIYF.

The DNA of the CDR3 is TGTGCCAGCTCACTGGGGCGGGACAGAAATGAAAAACTGTTTTTT. Its protein is CASSLGRDRNEKLFF. This chain joins TRBV18 and TRBJ1-4, with TRBD1 matching over 7 bases. V gave up 4 bases and J gave up 5 bases; unmatched junction bases: 7. The germline CDR1 and CDR2 sequences are KGHSH and LQKENI. The CDR3 is 15 residues long.

A note on this clone: This CDR3 is also generated by other DNA sequences in the sample. This chain links TRBV2 with TRBJ1-3, with D unresolved. Trimming took 9 bases from V and 3 from J, leaving 9 bases between them. Germline loops: CDR1 SNHLY, CDR2 FYNNEI. The CDR3 contains 12 residues. DNA for the CDR3: TGTGCCAGTGCGGTTGATGGAAACACCATATATTTT. It is translated as CASAVDGNTIYF.

The V gene is TRBV2, the J gene TRBJ1-6; D unresolved. The germline V gene has CDR1 SNHLY and CDR2 FYNNEI. The ends were cut back, 6 bases at V and 4 bases at J, with 13 bases in the middle. This CDR3 is 15 amino acids long. The DNA for the CDR3 is TGTGCCAGCAGATTCGAGGTTCCTTATAATTCACCCCTCCACTTT. Translating it yields CASRFEVPYNSPLHF.

This clone was observed a single time. J is TRBJ1-1 and V is TRBV6-5; D might be TRBD1 (5 bases). CDR3 length: 14 amino acids. The germline V gene has CDR1 MNHEY and CDR2 SVGAGI. Trimming stripped 3 bases from V and 3 bases from J, with 11 bases between. DNA of the CDR3: TGTGCCAGCAGTTATAGACAGCCGGACACTGAAGCTTTCTTT. Amino acids: CASSYRQPDTEAFF.

This chain uses TRBV28 with TRBJ2-7; the match to TRBD1 covers 12 bases. The trim removed 6 bases at V and 2 bases at J, leaving 11 bases unmatched. Germline CDR1 and CDR2: MDHEN and SYDVKM. The CDR3 consists of 17 residues. This CDR3 reads CASSPSAGTGGAYEQYV. CDR3 DNA sequence: TGTGCCAGCAGCCCTTCCGCGGGGACAGGGGGCGCCTACGAGCAGTACGTC.

The chain combines TRBV10-3 with TRBJ2-2; D might be TRBD1 (5 bases). CDR1 ENHRY and CDR2 SYGVKD come from the germline V gene. The CDR3 is 15 amino acids. V shed 3 bases and J shed 1 base, with 9 bases lying between them. CDR3 in amino acids: CAISDPGMNTGELFF. The CDR3 DNA reads TGTGCCATCAGTGATCCAGGGATGAACACCGGGGAGCTGTTTTTT.